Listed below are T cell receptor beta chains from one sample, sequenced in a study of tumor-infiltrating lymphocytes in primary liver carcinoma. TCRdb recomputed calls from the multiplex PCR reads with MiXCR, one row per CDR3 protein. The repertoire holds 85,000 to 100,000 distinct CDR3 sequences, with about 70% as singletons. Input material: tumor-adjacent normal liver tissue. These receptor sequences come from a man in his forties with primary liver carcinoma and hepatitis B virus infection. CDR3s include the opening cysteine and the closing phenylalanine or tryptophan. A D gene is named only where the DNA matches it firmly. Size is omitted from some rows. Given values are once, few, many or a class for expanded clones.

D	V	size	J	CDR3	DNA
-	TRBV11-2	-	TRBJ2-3	CASSPPTRDSTDTQYF	TGCGCCAGCAGCCCCCCGACTAGGGACAGCACAGATACGCAGTATTTT
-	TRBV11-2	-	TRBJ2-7	CASSFVPAGEQYF	TGTGCCAGCAGCTTTGTTCCGGCTGGGGAGCAGTACTTC
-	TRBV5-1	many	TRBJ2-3	CASSSTAQGRKDTQYF	TGCGCCAGCAGCTCGACCGCGCAGGGAAGAAAAGATACGCAGTATTTT
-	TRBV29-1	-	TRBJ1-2	CSIEDRQRGYGYTF	TGCAGCATTGAAGACAGGCAGAGAGGCTATGGCTACACCTTC
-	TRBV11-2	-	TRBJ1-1	CASCLIGETEAFF	TGTGCCAGCTGCTTAATCGGGGAGACTGAAGCTTTCTTT
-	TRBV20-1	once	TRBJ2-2	CSPRDIPRNTRELFF	TGCAGTCCTAGAGATATCCCTCGGAACACCAGGGAGCTGTTTTTT
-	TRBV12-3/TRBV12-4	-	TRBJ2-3	CASSFMEAHTDTQYF	TGTGCCAGCAGTTTTATGGAGGCCCACACAGATACGCAGTATTTT
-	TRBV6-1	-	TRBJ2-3	CASSGSWGALVTDTQYF	TGTGCCAGCAGTGGGTCGTGGGGGGCCCTAGTCACAGATACGCAGTATTTT
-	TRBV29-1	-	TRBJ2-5	CRVGGDSGPETQYF	TGCAGGGTTGGAGGCGATAGCGGCCCAGAGACCCAGTACTTC
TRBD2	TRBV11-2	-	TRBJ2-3	CAIRRLATRTDTQYF	TGTGCCATCAGGAGACTAGCGACCCGCACAGACACGCAGTATTTT
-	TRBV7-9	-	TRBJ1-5	CPSSQDDQPQHF	TGTCCCAGCAGCCAGGATGATCAGCCCCAGCATTTT
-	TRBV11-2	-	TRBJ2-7	CVSSIGGNKGKYEQYF	TGTGTCAGCAGCATCGGTGGTAACAAGGGAAAGTACGAGCAGTACTTC
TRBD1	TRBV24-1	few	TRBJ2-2	CATSDSDRGKNTGELFF	TGTGCCACCAGTGACTCGGACAGGGGGAAGAACACCGGGGAACTGTTTTTT
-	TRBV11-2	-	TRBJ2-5	CARGYRTGTQYF	TGTGCCAGGGGCTACAGAACAGGGACCCAGTACTTC
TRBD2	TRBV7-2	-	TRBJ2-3	CASSFSSGMGGTDTQYF	TGTGCCAGCAGCTTTTCCAGCGGGATGGGGGGTACAGATACGCAGTATTTT
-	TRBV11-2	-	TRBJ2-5	CASSLDLSGDGETQYF	TGTGCCAGCAGCTTAGACCTGTCAGGGGACGGAGAGACCCAGTACTTC
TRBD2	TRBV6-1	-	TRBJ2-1	CASSEGGTGMEQFF	TGTGCCAGCAGTGAGGGGGGGACGGGGATGGAGCAGTTCTTC
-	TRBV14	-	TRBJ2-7	CASSQGLGTGTAFYEQYF	TGTGCCAGCAGCCAAGGTTTGGGGACCGGGACGGCATTCTACGAGCAGTACTTC
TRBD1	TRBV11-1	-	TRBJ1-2	CVSISGQYYGYTF	TGTGTCAGCATCTCGGGACAGTATTACGGCTACACCTTC
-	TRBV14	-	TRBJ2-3	CASSQEGGPPETQYF	TGTGCCAGCAGCCAAGAGGGAGGTCCCCCAGAAACGCAGTATTTT
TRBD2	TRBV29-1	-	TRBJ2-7	CSELALGEQYF	TGTAGCGAACTAGCGCTTGGGGAGCAGTACTTC
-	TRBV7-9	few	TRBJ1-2	CASSLGAGDGYTF	TGTGCCAGCAGCTTAGGGGCAGGGGATGGCTACACCTTC
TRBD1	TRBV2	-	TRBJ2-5	CASRRDRGLSETQYF	TGTGCCAGCAGACGGGACAGGGGACTGTCAGAGACCCAGTACTTC
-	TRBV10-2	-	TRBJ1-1	CASSTTEDGTEAFF	TGCGCCAGCAGCACGACAGAGGATGGCACTGAAGCTTTCTTC
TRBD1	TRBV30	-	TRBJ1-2	CAWRVDRGRNYGYTF	TGTGCCTGGAGAGTCGACAGGGGAAGAAACTATGGCTACACCTTC
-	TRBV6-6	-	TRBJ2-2	CASSPYTGTWDTGELFF	TGTGCCAGCAGCCCCTACACCGGGACATGGGACACCGGGGAGCTGTTTTTT
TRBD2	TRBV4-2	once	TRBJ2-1	CASSAGPGLAGGLRNELFF	TGTGCCAGCAGCGCCGGGCCGGGACTAGCGGGAGGGCTACGAAATGAGCTGTTCTTC
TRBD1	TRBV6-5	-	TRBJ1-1	CASSDRAGEAVF	TGTGCCAGCAGTGACAGGGCAGGTGAAGCTGTCTTT
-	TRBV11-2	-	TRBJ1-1	CASSYRVGTEAFF	TGTGCTAGCAGCTATAGAGTGGGAACTGAAGCTTTCTTT
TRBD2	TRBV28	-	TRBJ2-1	CASSFSAGENEQFF	TGTGCCAGCAGTTTCTCGGCGGGAGAAAATGAGCAGTTCTTC
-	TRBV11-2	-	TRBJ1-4	CASARRALNEKLFF	TGTGCCAGCGCGCGCAGGGCCCTAAATGAAAAATTGTTTTTT
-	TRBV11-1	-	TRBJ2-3	CASSGLIRDTRYF	TGTGCCAGCAGCGGACTTATAAGGGATACGCGGTATTTT
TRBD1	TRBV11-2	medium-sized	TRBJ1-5	CASSLGTGVGQPQHF	TGTGCCAGCAGCCTCGGGACAGGGGTAGGTCAGCCCCAGCATTTT
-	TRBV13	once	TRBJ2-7	CASSPNGMAPLEQYF	TGTGCCAGCAGCCCCAACGGGATGGCCCCTCTCGAGCAATACTTC
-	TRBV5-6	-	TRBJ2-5	CASSLRRAGDFQETQYF	TGTGCCAGCAGCCTCAGAAGGGCAGGGGATTTCCAAGAGACCCAGTACTTC
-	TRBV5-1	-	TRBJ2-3	CASSVDWFTDTQYF	TGCGCCAGCAGCGTCGACTGGTTCACAGATACGCAGTATTTT
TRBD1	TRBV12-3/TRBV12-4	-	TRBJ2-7	CDSSSTGAPGNYEQYF	TGTGACAGCAGTTCCACAGGGGCCCCAGGCAACTACGAGCAGTACTTC